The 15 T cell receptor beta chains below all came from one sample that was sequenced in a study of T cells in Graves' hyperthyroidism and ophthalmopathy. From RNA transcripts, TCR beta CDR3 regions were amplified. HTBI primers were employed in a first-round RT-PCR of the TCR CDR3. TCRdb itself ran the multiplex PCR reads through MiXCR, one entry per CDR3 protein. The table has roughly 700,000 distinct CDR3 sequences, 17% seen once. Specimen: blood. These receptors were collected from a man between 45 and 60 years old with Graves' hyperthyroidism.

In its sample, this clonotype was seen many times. The CDR3 is CASSLGGSGAFF. DNA for the CDR3: TGTGCCAGCAGCTTAGGGGGATCTGGAGCTTTCTTT. The V gene is TRBV11-2, the J gene TRBJ1-1; D is uncertain. The CDR3 sequence is 12 residues long. The V gene's germline CDR1 is SGHAT and CDR2 FQNNGV. V shed 1 base and J shed 10 bases, with 10 bases lying between them.

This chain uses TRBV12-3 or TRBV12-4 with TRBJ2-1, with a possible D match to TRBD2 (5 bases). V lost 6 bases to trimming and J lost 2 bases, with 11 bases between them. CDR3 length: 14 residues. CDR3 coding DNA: TGTGCCAGCAGATTGGGCGGGCCCTACAATGAGCAGTTCTTC. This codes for CASRLGGPYNEQFF.

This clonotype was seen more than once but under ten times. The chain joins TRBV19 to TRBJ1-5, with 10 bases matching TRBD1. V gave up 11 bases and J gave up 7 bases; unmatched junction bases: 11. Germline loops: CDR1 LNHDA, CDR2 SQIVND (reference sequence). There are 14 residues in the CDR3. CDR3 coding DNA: TGTGCCGGGGGACAGGGGAAAAGGGGACAGCCCCAGCATTTT. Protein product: CAGGQGKRGQPQHF. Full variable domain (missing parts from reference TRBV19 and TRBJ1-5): DGGITQSPKYLFRKEGQNVTLSCEQNLNHDAMYWYRQDPGQGLRLIYYSQIVNDFQKGDIAEGYSVSREKKESFPLTVTSAQKNPTAFYLCAGGQGKRGQPQHFGDGTRLSIL.

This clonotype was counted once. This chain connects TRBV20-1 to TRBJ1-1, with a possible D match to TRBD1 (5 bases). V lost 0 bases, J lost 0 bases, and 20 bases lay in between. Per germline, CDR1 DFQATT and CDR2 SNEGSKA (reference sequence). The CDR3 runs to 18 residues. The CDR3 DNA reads TGCAGTGCTAGAGATCTGGGGAGGACAAAGGGTATGAACACTGAAGCTTTCTTT. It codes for CSARDLGRTKGMNTEAFF.

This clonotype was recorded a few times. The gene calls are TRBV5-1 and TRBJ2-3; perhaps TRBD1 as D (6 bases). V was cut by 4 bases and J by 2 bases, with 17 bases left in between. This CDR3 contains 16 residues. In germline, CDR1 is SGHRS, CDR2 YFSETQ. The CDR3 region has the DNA TGCGCCAGCAGCGCCCGGATGACAGGATTCACAGATACGCAGTATTTT. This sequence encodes CASSARMTGFTDTQYF.

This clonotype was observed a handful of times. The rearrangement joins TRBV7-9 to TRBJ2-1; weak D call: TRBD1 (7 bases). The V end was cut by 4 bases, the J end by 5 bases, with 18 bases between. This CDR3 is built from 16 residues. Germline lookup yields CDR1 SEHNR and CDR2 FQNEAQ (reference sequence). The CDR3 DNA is TGTGCCAGCAGCTACCCCAACAGGGGACTTCACAATGAGCAGTTCTTC. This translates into CASSYPNRGLHNEQFF.

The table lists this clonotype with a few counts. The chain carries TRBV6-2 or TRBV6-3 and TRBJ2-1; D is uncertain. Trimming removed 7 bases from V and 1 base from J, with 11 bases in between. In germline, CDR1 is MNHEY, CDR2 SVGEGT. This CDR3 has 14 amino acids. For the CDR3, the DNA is TGTGCCAGCACCACAGTGGAATCCTACAATGAGCAGTTCTTC. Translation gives CASTTVESYNEQFF.

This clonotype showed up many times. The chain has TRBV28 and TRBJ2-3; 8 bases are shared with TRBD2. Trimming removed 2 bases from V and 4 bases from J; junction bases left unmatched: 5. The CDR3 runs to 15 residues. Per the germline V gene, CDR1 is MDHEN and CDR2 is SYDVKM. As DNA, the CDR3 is TGTGCCAGCAGTTTAACGGGAGGGGGGCCAGATACGCAGTATTTT. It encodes CASSLTGGGPDTQYF.

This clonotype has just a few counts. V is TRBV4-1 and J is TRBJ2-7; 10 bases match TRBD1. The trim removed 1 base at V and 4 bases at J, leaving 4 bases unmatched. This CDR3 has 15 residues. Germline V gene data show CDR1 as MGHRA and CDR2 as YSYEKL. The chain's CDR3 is CASSQAPGQGYEQYF. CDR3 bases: TGCGCCAGCAGCCAAGCCCCGGGACAGGGGTACGAGCAGTACTTC.

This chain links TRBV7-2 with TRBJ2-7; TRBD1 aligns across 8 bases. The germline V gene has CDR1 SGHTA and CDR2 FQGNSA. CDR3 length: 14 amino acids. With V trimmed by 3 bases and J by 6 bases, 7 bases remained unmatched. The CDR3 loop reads CASSLTGTGSEQYF. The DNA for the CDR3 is TGTGCCAGCAGCTTGACCGGGACAGGCTCCGAGCAGTACTTC.

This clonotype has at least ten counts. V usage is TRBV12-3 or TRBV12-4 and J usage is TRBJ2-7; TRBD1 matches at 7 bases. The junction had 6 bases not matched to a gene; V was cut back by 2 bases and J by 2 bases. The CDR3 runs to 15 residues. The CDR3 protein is CASSLRTGITYEQYF. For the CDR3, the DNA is TGTGCCAGCAGTTTACGGACAGGAATAACCTACGAGCAGTACTTC.

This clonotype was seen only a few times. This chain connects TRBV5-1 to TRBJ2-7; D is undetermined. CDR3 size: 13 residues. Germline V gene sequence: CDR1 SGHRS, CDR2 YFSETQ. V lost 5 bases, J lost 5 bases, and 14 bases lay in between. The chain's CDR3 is CASRGTVPHEQYF. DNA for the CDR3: TGCGCCAGCAGAGGAACAGTGCCCCACGAGCAGTACTTC. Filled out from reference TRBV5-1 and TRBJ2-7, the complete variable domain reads KAGVTQTPRYLIKTRGQQVTLSCSPISGHRSVSWYQQTPGQGLQFLFEYFSETQRNKGNFPGRFSGRQFSNSRSEMNVSTLELGDSALYLCASRGTVPHEQYFGPGTRLTVT.

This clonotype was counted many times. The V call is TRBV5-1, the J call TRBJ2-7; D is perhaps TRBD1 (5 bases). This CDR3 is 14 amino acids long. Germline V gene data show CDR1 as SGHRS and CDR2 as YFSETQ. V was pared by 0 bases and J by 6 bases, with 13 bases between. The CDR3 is CASSLGRGIGEQYF. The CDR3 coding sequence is TGCGCCAGCAGCTTGGGAAGGGGTATCGGCGAGCAGTACTTC.

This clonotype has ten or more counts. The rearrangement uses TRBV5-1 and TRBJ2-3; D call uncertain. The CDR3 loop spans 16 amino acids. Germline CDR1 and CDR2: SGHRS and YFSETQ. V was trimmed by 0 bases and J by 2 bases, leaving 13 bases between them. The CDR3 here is CASSLAVRLTTDTQYF. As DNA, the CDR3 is TGCGCCAGCAGCTTGGCGGTACGGTTGACCACAGATACGCAGTATTTT.

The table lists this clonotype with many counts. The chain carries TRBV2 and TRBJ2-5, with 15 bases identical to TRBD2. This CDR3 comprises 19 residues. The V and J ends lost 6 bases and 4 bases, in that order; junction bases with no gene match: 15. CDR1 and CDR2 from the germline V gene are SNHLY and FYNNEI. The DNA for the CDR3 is TGTGCCAGCAGCCCAAAGCCCGGACTAGCGGGAGGGTTGTCAGAGACCCAGTACTTC. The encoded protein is CASSPKPGLAGGLSETQYF.